The 29 T cell receptor beta chains listed next were all sequenced from one sample in a study of molecular identifiers for immune sequencing clone quantification. MiXCR, run by TCRdb on the PCR reads, gives a single entry per CDR3 protein. The sample has roughly 320,000 distinct CDR3 sequences; roughly 23% are singletons. Material for sequencing was naive CD8+ T cells from blood, with Jurkat cell RNA spiked in. Described subset: FACS-sorted CD8+CD4-CCR7+CD45RA+ naive T cells. All receptors come from a human donor in good health. Some libraries in this study had Jurkat cell RNA spiked in.

This clonotype was seen a handful of times. This rearrangement joins TRBV6-2 or TRBV6-3 to TRBJ2-7; D is ambiguous. The CDR3 is 16 amino acids. Germline CDR1 is MNHEY and CDR2 is SVGEGT. V shed 5 bases and J shed 3 bases, with 20 bases lying between them. CDR3 DNA sequence: TGTGCCAGCAGTCCCCTCCCCGGGCCTACATACTACGAGCAGTACTTC. Its protein is CASSPLPGPTYYEQYF.

This chain uses TRBV2 with TRBJ2-3, with D possibly TRBD1 on 6 matching bases. CDR1 SNHLY and CDR2 FYNNEI come from the germline V gene. Trimming removed 1 base from V and 6 bases from J, with 14 bases in between. This CDR3 is built from 15 residues. CDR3 amino acids: CASSEGGRGSDTQYF. The CDR3 DNA follows: TGTGCCAGCAGTGAAGGTGGCAGGGGTTCGGATACGCAGTATTTT. Looking up the rest from reference TRBV2 and TRBJ2-3 gives the full variable domain: EPEVTQTPSHQVTQMGQEVILRCVPISNHLYFYWYRQILGQKVEFLVSFYNNEISEKSEIFDDQFSVERPDGSNFTLKIRSTKLEDSAMYFCASSEGGRGSDTQYFGPGTRLTVL.

About this clonotype: A read error may explain this, as a much larger clone is one base away. The CDR3 spells CASSVRENSNQPQRF. Here the CDR3 DNA reads TGTGCCAGCAGTGTACGTGAGAATAGCAATCAGCCCCAGCGTTTT. The chain couples TRBV6-1 to TRBJ1-5, with D hard to call. CDR1 and CDR2 from the germline V gene are MNHNS and SASEGT. The CDR3 extends over 15 amino acids.

On this clonotype itself: A much larger clone differs from this one at a single base, so this may be a read error. This chain connects TRBV28 to TRBJ2-5, with 7 nucleotides matching TRBD2. Germline assignment: CDR1 MDHEN and CDR2 SYDVKM. Unmatched junction bases numbered 6, after V lost 2 bases and J lost 6 bases. The CDR3 extends over 14 amino acids. The CDR3 sequence: CASSLGEGRKTQYF. CDR3 DNA sequence: TGTGCCAGCAGTTTAGGGGAGGGCCGGAAGACCCAGTACTTC. Complete variable domain (other parts from reference TRBV28 and TRBJ2-5): DVKVTQSSRYLVKRTGEKVFLECVQDMDHENMFWYRQDPGLGLRLIYFSYDVKMKEKGDIPEGYSVSREKKERFSLILESASTNQTSMYLCASSLGEGRKTQYFGPGTRLLVL.

This clonotype was detected a few times. The rearrangement joins TRBV7-9 to TRBJ2-1; 8 nucleotides match TRBD2. The CDR3 has 19 amino acids. J lost 2 bases, V lost 1 base, and 13 bases had no gene match. Germline CDR1 SEHNR, CDR2 FQNEAQ (reference sequence). CDR3 DNA sequence: TGTGCCAGCAGCTTAGTTGGCGTGTTGCGGGGGGAAACCTACAATGAGCAGTTCTTC. Translation: CASSLVGVLRGETYNEQFF.

V gene TRBV4-1 combines with J gene TRBJ1-5; a weak D match, TRBD1 (5 bases). The germline V gene has CDR1 MGHRA and CDR2 YSYEKL. V was pared by 5 bases and J by 0 bases, with 11 bases between. The CDR3 length is 15 residues. CDR3 in amino acids: CASSKTEYSNQPQHF. Here the CDR3 DNA reads TGCGCCAGCAGCAAGACAGAATATAGCAATCAGCCCCAGCATTTT.

This clonotype was seen a few times. The V gene is TRBV12-5, the J gene TRBJ1-2, with D perhaps TRBD1 (6 bases). This CDR3 is built from 15 residues. The V end lost 5 bases, the J end lost 2 bases, and 15 bases lay between the germline ends. In germline, CDR1 is LGHNT, CDR2 FRNRAP. The CDR3 coding sequence is TGTGCTAGTGGTGCCGGGAGGGACAAGAACTATGGCTACACCTTC. It translates to CASGAGRDKNYGYTF.

Regarding this clonotype: The CDR3 does not close with the conserved phenylalanine or tryptophan, likely indicating a read error. V usage is TRBV4-3 and J usage is TRBJ2-7; 8 bases agree with TRBD2. CDR3 length: 15 amino acids. Unmatched junction bases numbered 4, after V lost 0 bases and J lost 3 bases. CDR1 and CDR2 from the germline V gene are LGHNA and YSLEER. CDR3 protein: CASSQDPSGFYEQYL. CDR3 nucleotide sequence: TGCGCCAGCAGCCAAGACCCTAGCGGGTTCTACGAGCAGTACCTC.

This clonotype was counted only a few times. CDR3 in DNA: TGCAGCGTTGGACAGGGTTCCTACGAGCAGTACTTC. Residues: CSVGQGSYEQYF. The V gene is TRBV29-1, the J gene TRBJ2-7; TRBD1 aligns across 7 bases. CDR3 length: 12 amino acids. The V and J ends lost 4 bases and 1 base, in that order; junction bases with no gene match: 1. Germline loops: CDR1 SQVTM, CDR2 ANQGSEA.

The gene calls are TRBV12-3 or TRBV12-4 and TRBJ2-1; no reliable D call. V shed 6 bases and J shed 6 bases, with 12 bases lying between them. The CDR3 consists of 13 residues. The CDR3 region is CASSPLDPNEQFF. CDR3 coding DNA: TGTGCCAGCAGCCCCCTGGACCCCAATGAGCAGTTCTTC.

Notes on this clonotype: A much larger clone differs from this one at a single base, so this may be a read error. This chain connects TRBV12-3 or TRBV12-4 to TRBJ2-7; 9 nucleotides align to TRBD1. J was trimmed by 7 bases and V by 6 bases; bases with no gene match: 7. This CDR3 has 13 residues. The CDR3 coding sequence is TGTGCCAGCAGCTCGGGACAGGGAGGGGAGCAGTACTTC. This sequence encodes CASSSGQGGEQYF.

This clonotype was detected only a few times. The genes are TRBV13 and TRBJ1-1, with D perhaps TRBD1 (6 bases). The ends were cut back, 5 bases at V and 2 bases at J, with 15 bases in the middle. Germline V CDR1 and CDR2: PRHDT, FYEKMQ (reference sequence). This CDR3 is 15 amino acids long. This CDR3 reads CASSVTGTPNTEAFF. In nucleotides, the CDR3 is TGTGCCAGCAGCGTTACCGGGACACCCAACACTGAAGCTTTCTTT. Filled out from reference TRBV13 and TRBJ1-1, the complete variable domain reads AAGVIQSPRHLIKEKRETATLKCYPIPRHDTVYWYQQGPGQDPQFLISFYEKMQSDKGSIPDRFSAQQFSDYHSELNMSSLELGDSALYFCASSVTGTPNTEAFFGQGTRLTVV.

This clonotype has at least ten counts. CDR3 sequence (DNA): TGTGCCAGCAGTTTAGAGAGCACCTACGAGCAGTACTTC. Protein product: CASSLESTYEQYF. The rearrangement uses TRBV28 and TRBJ2-7; D is uncertain. This CDR3 comprises 13 residues. With 2 bases removed from V and 2 bases from J, the gap between germline ends came to 7 bases. Germline CDR1 is MDHEN and CDR2 is SYDVKM.

This clonotype has at least ten counts. This rearrangement joins TRBV19 to TRBJ1-5; no clear D. This CDR3 is 13 amino acids long. Per the germline V gene, CDR1 is LNHDA and CDR2 is SQIVND (reference sequence). Deletions cut 4 bases from V and 8 bases from J, with 12 bases between. The CDR3 region is CASSNFNGEPQHF. CDR3 coding DNA: TGTGCCAGTAGTAACTTTAACGGGGAGCCCCAGCATTTT.

In this sample, this clonotype turned up many times. J is TRBJ2-3 and V is TRBV13; 14 bases fit TRBD2. CDR1 and CDR2 (germline): PRHDT, FYEKMQ (reference sequence). The CDR3 consists of 18 residues. The V gene end was trimmed by 4 bases and the J gene end by 5 bases; junction bases not matched to a gene: 11. In nucleotides, the CDR3 is TGTGCCAGCAGCTGCAAGACTAGCGGGAGGGCCGGGGAAGATACGCAGTATTTT. Translated, it gives CASSCKTSGRAGEDTQYF.

This clonotype turned up a few times. CDR3 sequence (DNA): TGTGCCAGCAGCCCCCCGACAGTGAACTACGAGCAGTACTTC. Translation gives CASSPPTVNYEQYF. V usage is TRBV7-6 and J usage is TRBJ2-7, with a weak D call TRBD1 (5 bases). The CDR3 extends over 14 amino acids. V lost 5 bases and J 3 bases, leaving 14 bases between the germline ends. CDR1 is SGHVS and CDR2 is FNYEAQ in the germline V gene.

The CDR3 sequence is CASSDSSADTQYF. The CDR3 DNA follows: TGCGCCAGCAGTGATTCTAGCGCAGATACGCAGTATTTT. This rearrangement joins TRBV10-2 to TRBJ2-3; tentatively, D is TRBD2 (6 bases). Germline V gene data show CDR1 as WSHSY and CDR2 as SAAADI. Trimming took off 3 bases at V and 4 bases at J, with 8 bases between the two ends. CDR3 length: 13 residues.

This clonotype has a handful of counts. V is TRBV4-3 and J is TRBJ2-1, with TRBD2 matching over 9 bases. This CDR3 has 16 amino acids. Germline CDR1 and CDR2: LGHNA and YSLEER. V lost 2 bases to trimming and J lost 9 bases; unmatched junction nucleotides: 11. CDR3 DNA: TGCGCCAGCAGCCAACCCATCGGCGGGGGGGCGGTTGAGCAGTTCTTC. Protein: CASSQPIGGGAVEQFF.

This chain links TRBV4-3 with TRBJ2-7; weak D call: TRBD1 (6 bases). CDR3 length: 16 amino acids. V was pared by 2 bases and J by 0 bases, with 14 bases between. CDR1 is LGHNA, CDR2 YSLEER, per germline. The CDR3 DNA sequence: TGCGCCAGCAGCCAAAGGCACGGGACACCCTCCTACGAGCAGTACTTC. Translation: CASSQRHGTPSYEQYF.

This clonotype was seen ten or more times. The CDR3 bases are TGCAGCATTGGGGACTCTGGGGCCAACGTCCTGACTTTC. This translates into CSIGDSGANVLTF. The chain recombines TRBV29-1 with TRBJ2-6; D remains unclear. The CDR3 is 13 amino acids. Germline V CDR1 and CDR2: SQVTM, ANQGSEA. V gave up 8 bases and J gave up 0 bases, with 8 bases separating them.

This clonotype showed up just a few times. The chain joins TRBV19 to TRBJ1-5; maybe TRBD1 (6 bases). The germline V and J ends were trimmed by 9 bases and 5 bases, with 20 bases remaining between them. The CDR3 has 15 residues. The germline CDR1 and CDR2 sequences are LNHDA and SQIVND (reference sequence). In DNA form, the CDR3 reads TGTGCCAGCCACCTAGGCAGGGGCCCCCATCAGCCCCAGCATTTT. Its translation is CASHLGRGPHQPQHF.

This CDR3 is CASSMGWTPSYEQYF. The CDR3 coding sequence is TGTGCCAGTAGTATGGGTTGGACACCGTCTTACGAGCAGTACTTC. The chain combines TRBV19 with TRBJ2-7; a weak D match, TRBD1 (5 bases). V dropped 3 bases and J dropped 4 bases, with 16 bases sitting between them. CDR3 size: 15 residues. CDR1 and CDR2 from the germline V gene are LNHDA and SQIVND (reference sequence).

This rearrangement joins TRBV4-3 to TRBJ1-1; TRBD1 is a possible D gene (6 bases). The CDR3 is made up of 16 amino acids. Trimming pared 3 bases from V and 4 bases from J, leaving 18 bases between. Per the germline V gene, CDR1 is LGHNA and CDR2 is YSLEER. The CDR3 reads CASSQGTQGAGTEAFF. The CDR3 region has the DNA TGCGCCAGCAGCCAGGGGACACAGGGTGCAGGCACTGAAGCTTTCTTT.

This clonotype was observed at least ten times. The chain uses TRBV7-6 and TRBJ2-4; 9 bases map to TRBD1. The CDR3 spans 15 residues. Trimming at V came to 5 bases and at J to 2 bases, leaving 4 bases not matched to a gene. CDR1 is SGHVS, CDR2 FNYEAQ, per germline. CDR3 amino acids: CASSPGQGTKNIQYF. The CDR3 DNA is TGTGCCAGCAGCCCGGGACAGGGCACCAAAAACATTCAGTACTTC.

This clonotype was seen a single time. A clone one base away is much larger, so this may be a read error. The CDR3 loop is CAWAPGGYAQYF. In nucleotides, the CDR3 is TGTGCCTGGGCACCAGGGGGCTACGCGCAGTACTTC. The chain has TRBV30 and TRBJ2-7; 8 bases are shared with TRBD1. The CDR3 is 12 amino acids. From germline, CDR1 is GTSNPN and CDR2 SVGIG (reference sequence).

J is TRBJ2-6 and V is TRBV12-3 or TRBV12-4; 10 bases fit TRBD1. The CDR3 totals 20 residues. Trimming at V came to 6 bases and at J to 2 bases, leaving 16 bases not matched to a gene. The CDR3, as DNA: TGTGCCAGCAGCCAAAGAGGCCACCCGACAGGGGGCGCTGGGGCCAACGTCCTGACTTTC. Its protein is CASSQRGHPTGGAGANVLTF.

This clonotype was seen repeatedly, ten times or more. The chain has TRBV4-2 and TRBJ1-6, with D perhaps matching TRBD1 (5 bases). Germline-derived CDR1 and CDR2 are LGHNA and YNFKEQ. CDR3 length equals 13 residues. V was trimmed by 0 bases and J by 8 bases, leaving 5 bases between them. The CDR3 loop is CASSQDRDSPLHF. The CDR3 DNA is TGTGCCAGCAGCCAAGACAGGGATTCACCCCTCCACTTT.

Only one count was recorded for this clonotype. The chain couples TRBV12-3 or TRBV12-4 to TRBJ2-3, with a possible D match to TRBD2 (5 bases). This CDR3 contains 15 residues. V lost 7 bases to trimming and J lost 2 bases, with 16 bases between them. Here the CDR3 reads CASNPLMEATDTQYF. DNA of the CDR3: TGTGCCAGCAACCCACTTATGGAGGCCACAGATACGCAGTATTTT.

On this clonotype itself: This CDR3 fails to terminate in the conserved phenylalanine or tryptophan, so it likely reflects a read error. This chain connects TRBV6-2 or TRBV6-3 to TRBJ1-5; 11 nucleotides match TRBD1. The CDR3 has 19 amino acids. Germline CDR1 MNHEY, CDR2 SVGEGT. The V and J ends lost 4 bases and 4 bases, in that order; junction bases with no gene match: 15. In DNA form, the CDR3 reads TGTGCCAGCAGTTCGGCGGACAGGGGGCAAGTGTGGCGGAATCAGCCCCAGCATCTT. Translation: CASSSADRGQVWRNQPQHL.